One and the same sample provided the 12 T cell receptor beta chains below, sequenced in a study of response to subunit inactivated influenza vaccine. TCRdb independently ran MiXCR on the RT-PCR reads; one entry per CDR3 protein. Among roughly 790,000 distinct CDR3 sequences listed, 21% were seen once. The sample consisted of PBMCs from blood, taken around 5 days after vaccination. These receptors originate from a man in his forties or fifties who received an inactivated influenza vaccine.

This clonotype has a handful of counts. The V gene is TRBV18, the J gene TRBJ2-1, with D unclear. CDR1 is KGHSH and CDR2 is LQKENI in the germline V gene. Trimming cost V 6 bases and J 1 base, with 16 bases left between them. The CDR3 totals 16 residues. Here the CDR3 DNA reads TGTGCCAGCTCTTTGGGCCGAAGTCTTTCCTACAATGAGCAGTTCTTC. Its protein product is CASSLGRSLSYNEQFF.

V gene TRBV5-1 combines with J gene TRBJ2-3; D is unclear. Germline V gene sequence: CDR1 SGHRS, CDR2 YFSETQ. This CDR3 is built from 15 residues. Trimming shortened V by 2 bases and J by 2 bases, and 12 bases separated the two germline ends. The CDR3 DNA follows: TGCGCCAGCAGCTTTACTGGAAAGAACACAGATACGCAGTATTTT. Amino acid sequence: CASSFTGKNTDTQYF.

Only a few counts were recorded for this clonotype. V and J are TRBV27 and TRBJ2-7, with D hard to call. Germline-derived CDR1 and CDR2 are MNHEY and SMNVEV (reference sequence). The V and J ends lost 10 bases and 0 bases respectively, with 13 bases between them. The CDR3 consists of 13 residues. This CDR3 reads CATRRVDSYEQYF. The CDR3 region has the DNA TGTGCCACCAGAAGGGTTGACTCCTACGAGCAGTACTTC.

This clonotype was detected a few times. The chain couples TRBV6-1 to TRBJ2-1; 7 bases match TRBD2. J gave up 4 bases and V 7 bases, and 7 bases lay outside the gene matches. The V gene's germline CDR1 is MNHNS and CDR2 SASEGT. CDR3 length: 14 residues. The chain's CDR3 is CASKPGTTYNEQFF. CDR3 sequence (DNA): TGTGCCAGCAAACCCGGGACTACTTACAATGAGCAGTTCTTC.

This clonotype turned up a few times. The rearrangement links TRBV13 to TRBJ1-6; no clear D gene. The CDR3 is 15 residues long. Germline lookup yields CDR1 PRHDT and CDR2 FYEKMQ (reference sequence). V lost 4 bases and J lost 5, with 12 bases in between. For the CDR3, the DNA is TGTGCCAGCAGCTCAAGGTCGACGAATAATTCACCCCTCCACTTT. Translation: CASSSRSTNNSPLHF.

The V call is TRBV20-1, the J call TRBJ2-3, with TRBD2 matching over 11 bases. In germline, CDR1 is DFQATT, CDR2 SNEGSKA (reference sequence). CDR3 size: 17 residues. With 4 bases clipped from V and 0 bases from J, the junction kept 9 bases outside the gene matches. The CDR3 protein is CSAITSGGAASTDTQYF. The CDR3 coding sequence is TGCAGTGCTATTACTAGCGGGGGAGCCGCTAGCACAGATACGCAGTATTTT.

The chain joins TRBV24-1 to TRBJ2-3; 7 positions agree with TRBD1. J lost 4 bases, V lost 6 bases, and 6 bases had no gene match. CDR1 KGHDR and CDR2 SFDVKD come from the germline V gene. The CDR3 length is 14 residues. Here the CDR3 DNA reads TGTGCCACCAGTCGAGGGGGCGCGGCAGATACGCAGTATTTT. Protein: CATSRGGAADTQYF.

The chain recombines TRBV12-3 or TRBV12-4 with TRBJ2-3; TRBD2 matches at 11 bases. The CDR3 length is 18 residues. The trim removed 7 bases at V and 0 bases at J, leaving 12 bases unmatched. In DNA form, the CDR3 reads TGTGCCAGCACCGATGGAAGGACTAGCGGGCCTAGCACAGATACGCAGTATTTT. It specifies CASTDGRTSGPSTDTQYF.

In nucleotides, the CDR3 is TGTGCCAGCAGCTTAGACGCTCGAGGGAATGAGCAGTTCTTC. Its protein is CASSLDARGNEQFF. The J gene is TRBJ2-1, the V gene TRBV7-2; weak D call: TRBD2 (5 bases). Trimming pared 1 base from V and 7 bases from J, leaving 11 bases between. The CDR3 extends over 14 amino acids. Looked up from germline, CDR1 is SGHTA and CDR2 is FQGNSA.

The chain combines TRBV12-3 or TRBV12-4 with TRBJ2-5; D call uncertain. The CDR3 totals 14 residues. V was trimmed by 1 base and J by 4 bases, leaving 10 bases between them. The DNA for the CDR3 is TGTGCCAGCAGTTTAGTCGACATCGGAGAGACCCAGTACTTC. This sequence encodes CASSLVDIGETQYF.

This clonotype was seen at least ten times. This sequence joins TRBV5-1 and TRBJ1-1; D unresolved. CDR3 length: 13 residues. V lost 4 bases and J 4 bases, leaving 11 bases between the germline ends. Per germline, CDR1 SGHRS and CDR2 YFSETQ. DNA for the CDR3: TGCGCCAGCAGCCTGGGCGAGGCCACTGAAGCTTTCTTT. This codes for CASSLGEATEAFF. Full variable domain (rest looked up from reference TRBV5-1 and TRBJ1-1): KAGVTQTPRYLIKTRGQQVTLSCSPISGHRSVSWYQQTPGQGLQFLFEYFSETQRNKGNFPGRFSGRQFSNSRSEMNVSTLELGDSALYLCASSLGEATEAFFGQGTRLTVV.

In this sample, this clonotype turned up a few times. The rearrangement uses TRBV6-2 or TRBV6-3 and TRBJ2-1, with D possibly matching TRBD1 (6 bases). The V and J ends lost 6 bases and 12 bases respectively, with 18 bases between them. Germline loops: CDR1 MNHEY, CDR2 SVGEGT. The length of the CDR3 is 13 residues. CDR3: CASSPLRGGGQFF. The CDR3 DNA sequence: TGTGCCAGCAGCCCCCTGCGAGGGGGTGGGCAGTTCTTC.